This is a list of T cell receptor beta chains from one sample in a study of neoadjuvant nivolumab and ipilimumab in lung cancer. Data came from immunoSEQ multiplex PCR; TCRdb stores just in-frame clones and leaves some out. Of about 4,600 clones listed, 77% are singletons. This specimen was adjacent normal lung tissue, taken after neoadjuvant nivolumab, alone or with ipilimumab, at or shortly before surgery. The receptors derive from an adult with non-small cell lung cancer. CDR3s include the opening cysteine and the closing phenylalanine or tryptophan. A D gene is named only where the DNA matches it firmly. Rows give clone size only sometimes, using once, few, many, or a class for an expanded clone.

cdr3_nt | cdr3_aa | v_call | cdr3_length | d_call | clone_size | j_call
TGTGCCAGCAGTTATAGCGGGACTGCCTCCGAGCAGTACTTC | CASSYSGTASEQYF | TRBV11-2 | 14 | TRBD2 | - | TRBJ2-7
TGCGCCAGCAGCCAAGTTGGGGGGCACCAAGAGACCCAGTACTTC | CASSQVGGHQETQYF | TRBV4-1 | 15 | - | - | TRBJ2-5
TGCGTCACAGGGTACACTGAAGCTTTCTTT | CVTGYTEAFF | TRBV20-1 | 10 | - | - | TRBJ1-1
TGTGCCAGCAGCTTGGCCTATGGGGCGGGCGACATTCAGTACTTC | CASSLAYGAGDIQYF | TRBV5-6 | 15 | - | - | TRBJ2-4
TGTGCCAGCAGTTCCGGGACCAAAGTAGGTGGCTACACCTTC | CASSSGTKVGGYTF | TRBV28 | 14 | - | large | TRBJ1-2
TGTGCCAGCTCACCGCTCGGGACAGGGGACACCGGGGAGCTGTTTTTT | CASSPLGTGDTGELFF | TRBV18 | 16 | TRBD1 | - | TRBJ2-2
TGTGCCATCAGTGACATGGGAAGAGAGACCCAGTACTTC | CAISDMGRETQYF | TRBV10-3 | 13 | - | - | TRBJ2-5
TGTGCCAGCAGCGCCCGGACAGGCGGGACTGAAGCTTTCTTT | CASSARTGGTEAFF | TRBV9 | 14 | TRBD1 | - | TRBJ1-1
TGTGCCAGCACTCTACTCGGGACAACGAACACCGGGGAGCTGTTTTTT | CASTLLGTTNTGELFF | TRBV28 | 16 | - | - | TRBJ2-2
TGTGCCAGCTCACAGATGGGGACCTATGGCTACACCTTC | CASSQMGTYGYTF | TRBV18 | 13 | - | - | TRBJ1-2
TGTGCCAGCAGCACCAGGGACAGGGGGCAAGGGAACACTGAAGCTTTCTTT | CASSTRDRGQGNTEAFF | TRBV21-1 | 17 | - | - | TRBJ1-1
TGCGCCAGCAGCCGGGACAGGGGATACAATGAGCAGTTCTTC | CASSRDRGYNEQFF | TRBV4-1 | 14 | TRBD1 | - | TRBJ2-1
TGTGCCACCTACAGGGGGAACACTGAAGCTTTCTTT | CATYRGNTEAFF | TRBV6-5 | 12 | TRBD1 | - | TRBJ1-1
TGTGCCAGCAAAAACAGGGGATTGAAGGAACAGTTCTTC | CASKNRGLKEQFF | TRBV6-5 | 13 | TRBD1 | - | TRBJ2-1
TGTGCCAGCAGTGAAGGTGAGAACACTGAAGCTTTCTTT | CASSEGENTEAFF | TRBV6-1 | 13 | - | - | TRBJ1-1
TGTGCCAGCAGCCGCCTTAGCGGGGGGCCCCAAGAGACCCAGTACTTC | CASSRLSGGPQETQYF | TRBV7-2 | 16 | TRBD2 | - | TRBJ2-5
TGCGCCAGCAGCCAAGATCTTGACCGCGAGACTTTCTTT | CASSQDLDRETFF | TRBV4-3 | 13 | - | - | TRBJ1-1
TGCGCCAGCAGCCAAGGTTCCGTGTCTGTGGATGGCTACACCTTC | CASSQGSVSVDGYTF | TRBV4-3 | 15 | - | - | TRBJ1-2
TGTGCCAGCAGTCTCCTGGGCAGGGGCGCAGATACGCAGTATTTT | CASSLLGRGADTQYF | TRBV11-2 | 15 | - | - | TRBJ2-3
TGTGCCAGCAGCTTCCACTCGACAGGGAACACCGGGGAGCTGTTTTTT | CASSFHSTGNTGELFF | TRBV7-9 | 16 | - | - | TRBJ2-2
TGTGCCAGCAGCTTCGCCCGGGACAGGGTCGGAGCTAACTATGGCTACACCTTC | CASSFARDRVGANYGYTF | TRBV28 | 18 | TRBD1 | few | TRBJ1-2
TGTGCCTGGAGTGTACTCCAGCTATATATCCCCGGTGACTATAATTCACCCCTCCACTTT | CAWSVLQLYIPGDYNSPLHF | TRBV30 | 20 | - | - | TRBJ1-6
TGTGCCAGCACTGGGGGGGCGCGTGGAAATTCACCCCTCCACTTT | CASTGGARGNSPLHF | TRBV10-3 | 15 | - | few | TRBJ1-6
TGCGCCAGCATTCAAACGGGGGCCGGGGCCTCCAACTATGGCTACACCTTC | CASIQTGAGASNYGYTF | TRBV23-1 | 17 | - | - | TRBJ1-2
TGCAGCGTTAGACAGGGAAAGACCGGGGAGCTGTTTTTT | CSVRQGKTGELFF | TRBV29-1 | 13 | TRBD1 | - | TRBJ2-2
TGTGCCAGCAGTCTCCCGGGACTAGCGGGACGAGAGACCCAGTACTTC | CASSLPGLAGRETQYF | TRBV25-1 | 16 | TRBD2 | - | TRBJ2-5
TGTGCCAGCACAGCTCAGGATACGCAGTATTTT | CASTAQDTQYF | TRBV2 | 11 | - | - | TRBJ2-3
TGTGCCAGCAGTGACCATGGGACAGGGGGCGAAAAACTGTTTTTT | CASSDHGTGGEKLFF | TRBV14 | 15 | TRBD1 | - | TRBJ1-4
TGTGCCACCAGTTTTACAGGGGCTGCTGGCTACACCTTC | CATSFTGAAGYTF | TRBV15 | 13 | TRBD1 | few | TRBJ1-2
TGTGCCAGCAGCTTTCAGGGGCCGAATCAGCCCCAGCATTTT | CASSFQGPNQPQHF | TRBV7-8 | 14 | - | - | TRBJ1-5
TGTGCCAGCAGCTTAAGATCAGGGATTAGCAATCAGCCCCAGCATTTT | CASSLRSGISNQPQHF | TRBV7-2 | 16 | - | - | TRBJ1-5
TGCGCCAGCAGCCAACGTACAGCTTCCACTGAAGCTTTCTTT | CASSQRTASTEAFF | TRBV4-3 | 14 | - | - | TRBJ1-1
TGTGCCAGCTCACCGACACGGGACACTGAAGCTTTCTTT | CASSPTRDTEAFF | TRBV18 | 13 | - | - | TRBJ1-1
TGTGCCGTTCCGCGGGGGCCCACAGATACGCAGTATTTT | CAVPRGPTDTQYF | TRBV7-9 | 13 | - | - | TRBJ2-3
TGTGCCAGCAATCGACTAGCGGGGGAAGAGACCCAGTACTTC | CASNRLAGEETQYF | TRBV6-5 | 14 | TRBD2 | - | TRBJ2-5
TGTGCCAGCAGTTACTCGATGGGGGAGAACACCGGGGAGCTGTTTTTT | CASSYSMGENTGELFF | TRBV6-5 | 16 | - | - | TRBJ2-2
TGTGCCAGCAGCTTGCAGGCAGGCTATAATGAAAAACTGTTTTTT | CASSLQAGYNEKLFF | TRBV5-5 | 15 | - | - | TRBJ1-4
TGTGCCAGCAGTTCATCCAATTCGGTCGGAAACACCATATATTTT | CASSSSNSVGNTIYF | TRBV6-5 | 15 | - | - | TRBJ1-3
TGCGCCAGCAGTTTCCAGATACTAGCGGGGGGGGACAATGAGCAGTTCTTC | CASSFQILAGGDNEQFF | TRBV5-1 | 17 | TRBD2 | few | TRBJ2-1
TGTGCTAGTGGTTCGAATACAGGGGGGACTGAAGCTTTCTTT | CASGSNTGGTEAFF | TRBV12-5 | 14 | TRBD1 | - | TRBJ1-1
TGCGCCAGCAGTCCCACGGAGGGGGGAGGCTACACCTTC | CASSPTEGGGYTF | TRBV10-2 | 13 | - | few | TRBJ1-2
TGTGCCAGCTCTCCAGGGGTTACCCAGCCCCAGCATTTT | CASSPGVTQPQHF | TRBV18 | 13 | - | once | TRBJ1-5
TGTGCCACCAGAGGACCTCATAACTATGGCTACACCTTC | CATRGPHNYGYTF | TRBV6-1 | 13 | - | - | TRBJ1-2
TGTGCCAGCAGCTCGTCGAGGACAGGGGCGCAAGGCTACACCTTC | CASSSSRTGAQGYTF | TRBV7-2 | 15 | TRBD1 | - | TRBJ1-2
TGTGCCAGCAGCCCCCTCTTCGGGGGTGAGTACGAGCAGTACTTC | CASSPLFGGEYEQYF | TRBV11-3 | 15 | - | - | TRBJ2-7
TGTGCCAGCAGCCCCGGGACTAGTACCTACAATGAGCAGTTCTTC | CASSPGTSTYNEQFF | TRBV7-2 | 15 | TRBD2 | once | TRBJ2-1
TGTGCCAGCAGCGTAGGTCGACTAGCGGGGGGTGTGGAGACCCAGTACTTC | CASSVGRLAGGVETQYF | TRBV9 | 17 | TRBD2 | - | TRBJ2-5
TGTGCCAGCAGTCGCCCCCAAGAGACCCAGTACTTC | CASSRPQETQYF | TRBV27 | 12 | - | once | TRBJ2-5
TGCGCCAGCTCTAGTCTGGGCACTGAAGCTTTCTTT | CASSSLGTEAFF | TRBV10-2 | 12 | - | - | TRBJ1-1
TGCAGTGCAGAACAAGACCGTGGCTACACCTTC | CSAEQDRGYTF | TRBV20-1 | 11 | - | few | TRBJ1-2
TGCGCCAGCAGCCACGCGGGGGCAGAAGGAAACACCATATATTTT | CASSHAGAEGNTIYF | TRBV4-3 | 15 | - | - | TRBJ1-3
TGTGCCAGCACCTATAGCGGGGGAGAGACCCAGTACTTC | CASTYSGGETQYF | TRBV2 | 13 | TRBD2 | - | TRBJ2-5
TGTGCCAGCAGCTTAAGGTCTAGCGGGGGCCCTAACTCCTACGAGCAGTACTTC | CASSLRSSGGPNSYEQYF | TRBV7-8 | 18 | TRBD2 | - | TRBJ2-7